This record looks at one TCR beta chain sequence and its context. No antigen is known for it. Germline CDR1 and CDR2: SGHNT and YENEEA. V lost 1 base and J 2 bases, leaving 12 bases between the germline ends. CDR3 length equals 15 residues. This entry comes from a study of identical twins. Study-wide findings and caveats: Reduced insertions were recorded for abundant cord blood beta clonotypes, with no such pattern in memory repertoires.

Template switching supplied a universal primer site; unique molecular identifiers were carried on the cDNA. TCRdb re-called the 5' RACE reads through MiXCR, storing one row per CDR3 protein. Here the sample spans around 290,000 distinct CDR3 sequences, roughly 9.8% being singletons. The same specimen was also included in a second study, on yellow fever vaccine responses in identical twins.

V and J are TRBV11-3 and TRBJ2-7; D gene ambiguous. The sequenced sample was CD8+ T cells sorted from blood. This clonotype was sampled from a woman aged 18 to 35 in good health. The CDR3: CASSLAPGAAYEQYF. CDR3 bases: TGTGCCAGCAGCTTAGCCCCAGGAGCCGCCTACGAGCAGTACTTC. Full variable domain (remainder filled in from reference TRBV11-3 and TRBJ2-7): EAGVVQSPRYKIIEKKQPVAFWCNPISGHNTLYWYLQNLGQGPELLIRYENEEAVDDSQLPKDRFSAERLKGVDSTLKIQPAELGDSAVYLCASSLAPGAAYEQYFGPGTRLTVT.